This section outlines one T cell receptor (beta chain) sequence together with its context. The CDR3 is 12 amino acids. Per the germline V gene, CDR1 is GTSNPN and CDR2 is SVGIG (reference sequence). The V and J ends lost 1 base and 3 bases respectively, with 5 bases between them. Assignment of participants to cohorts was predicated upon participant-reported clinical history. Original processing notes: Researchers report that nucleated cell counts were estimated from reference gene primer amplification. The protocol was immunoSEQ multiplex PCR, while the TCRdb copy is restricted to in-frame clones and leaves out a portion. Clone size and V and J calls were adopted from that table, with D and trimming inferred from the DNA. This table has about 290,000 clones, about 89% appearing once. This record comes from a study of blood T cell repertoires in COVID-19. Study-wide context: There were acute and convalescent COVID-19 samples, and they came from the United States, Italy and Spain.

The sequenced sample was PBMCs or T cells enriched from blood (not recorded which). The TCR was taken from a middle-aged woman who had recovered from COVID-19. The V gene is TRBV30, the J gene TRBJ2-3; D is ambiguous. The CDR3 loop is CAWSGATDTQYF. The DNA of the CDR3 is TGTGCCTGGAGTGGAGCGACAGATACGCAGTATTTT.